The clone carrying this T cell receptor beta chain was seen repeatedly, ten times or more. What it binds is not known. This record comes from a study of T-cell memory formation after mild COVID-19. Overall study results and limits: Clones contracting day 15 to 85 were balanced CD4/CD8; later expanders leaned CD4+. Detection of some responders pre-infection suggested pre-existing cross-reactive memory T cells participated. CD4+ contracting clones were mainly CM and EM; CD8+ ones, EMRA.

TCR alpha and TCR beta cDNA libraries carrying sample barcodes and UMIs came from 5'RACE with constant-segment primers. TCRdb fed the 5' RACE reads into MiXCR, producing one record per CDR3 protein. The sample records some 100,000 distinct CDR3 sequences, 8.5% to 14% being singletons. This receptor was obtained from a man younger than 35 who had mild COVID-19 (a few samples of this study predate the infection). Cell type and time point are not known. What was sequenced was PBMCs or a T cell subset sorted from them (not recorded which).

The CDR3 region is CASSLAFETQYF. The CDR3 DNA sequence: TGTGCCAGCAGCTTAGCGTTCGAGACCCAGTACTTC. This chain joins TRBV7-8 and TRBJ2-5; D gene unclear. The V end lost 0 bases, the J end lost 5 bases, and 4 bases lay between the germline ends. The CDR3 is 12 amino acids. Germline CDR1 is SGHVS and CDR2 is FQNEAQ.